What follows are 32 T cell receptor beta chains derived from one specimen sequenced in a study of STAT5B mutations in CD4+ large granular lymphocyte leukemia. The assay was immunoSEQ multiplex PCR, and TCRdb's table has in-frame clones only and misses some. This sample carries about 31,000 clones, roughly 70% of them seen once, and the ten largest clones take 1.1%. Sequenced material: CD4+ T cells from blood buffy coats. The source is a human donor in good health.

The J gene is TRBJ1-5, the V gene TRBV7-2; possible D gene TRBD1, 5 bases. Germline assignment: CDR1 SGHTA and CDR2 FQGNSA. This CDR3 is 13 amino acids long. V was cut by 5 bases and J by 6 bases, with 11 bases left in between. CDR3 loop: CASSATRVQPQHF. In DNA, the CDR3 is TGTGCCAGCAGCGCAACCAGGGTTCAGCCCCAGCATTTT.

This clone has only one observation. The chain combines TRBV7-2 with TRBJ2-1; D gene unclear. V was clipped by 4 bases and J by 10 bases, with 11 bases between them. The CDR3 loop spans 12 amino acids. CDR1 is SGHTA, CDR2 FQGNSA, per germline. The CDR3 reads CASSSLLGEQFF. CDR3 sequence (DNA): TGTGCCAGCAGCTCCCTCTTAGGGGAGCAGTTCTTC.

The CDR3 DNA reads TGTGCCAGCAGTTACGAATTAGGGGGTGGCTACACCTTC. The encoded protein is CASSYELGGGYTF. The J gene is TRBJ1-2, the V gene TRBV6-6, with TRBD1 as a possible D gene (6 bases). The germline CDR1 and CDR2 sequences are MNHNY and SVGAGI (reference sequence). The CDR3 extends over 13 amino acids. Trimming left V 2 bases short and J 7 bases short, with 11 bases between.

The chain joins TRBV7-2 to TRBJ2-4, with TRBD2 identical over 7 bases. CDR1 is SGHTA and CDR2 is FQGNSA in the germline V gene. This CDR3 contains 14 residues. After removal of 5 bases from V and 3 bases from J, the junction contained 4 bases not matched to a gene. CDR3 sequence reads: CASSRRTSKNIQYF. The CDR3, as DNA: TGTGCCAGCAGCCGACGGACTAGCAAAAACATTCAGTACTTC.

This clone has a handful of counts. CDR3 residues: CASSQEPGGGANVLTF. As DNA, the CDR3 is TGTGCCAGCAGCCAAGAGCCGGGAGGTGGGGCCAACGTCCTGACTTTC. V gene TRBV4-2 combines with J gene TRBJ2-6; 7 bases are shared with TRBD2. The CDR3 sequence is 16 residues long. Germline lookup yields CDR1 LGHNA and CDR2 YNFKEQ. The ends lost 0 bases at V and 3 bases at J; junction bases unmatched: 2.

This rearrangement joins TRBV27 to TRBJ2-1; 10 bases line up with TRBD2. Germline CDR1 is MNHEY and CDR2 is SMNVEV (reference sequence). J was trimmed by 2 bases and V by 6 bases; bases with no gene match: 16. This CDR3 comprises 19 residues. CDR3 bases: TGTGCCAGCAGGGGCCGACGAGTCATAGCGGGGGGCGCCTACAATGAGCAGTTCTTC. Amino acid sequence: CASRGRRVIAGGAYNEQFF.

The chain joins TRBV7-9 to TRBJ2-2; no reliable D call. The ends were cut back, 0 bases at V and 4 bases at J, with 6 bases in the middle. The germline V gene encodes CDR1 SEHNR and CDR2 FQNEAQ (reference sequence). The CDR3 contains 14 residues. Written as DNA, the CDR3 is TGTGCCAGCAGCTTAGCGAGCAGCACCGGGGAGCTGTTTTTT. Translation: CASSLASSTGELFF.

The V call is TRBV28, the J call TRBJ2-7; perhaps D is TRBD1 or TRBD2 (5 bases each). There are 12 residues in the CDR3. CDR1 is MDHEN, CDR2 SYDVKM, per germline. Trimming left V 10 bases short and J 4 bases short, with 14 bases between. In nucleotides, the CDR3 is TGTGCCACCATGGGACGGGCATACGAGCAGTACGTC. Its protein is CATMGRAYEQYV.

The CDR3 region has the DNA TGTGCCAGCAGTGAAGCCACAGGGCTAAAGGATGAGCAGTTCTTC. Amino acid sequence: CASSEATGLKDEQFF. The J gene is TRBJ2-1, the V gene TRBV6-1, with D possibly matching TRBD1 (6 bases). CDR1 is MNHNS and CDR2 is SASEGT in the germline V gene. There are 15 residues in the CDR3. The germline V and J ends were trimmed by 0 bases and 8 bases, with 14 bases remaining between them.

V and J are TRBV19 and TRBJ1-2; TRBD1 matches 12 bases. V was clipped by 7 bases and J by 4 bases; unmatched bases: 10. The CDR3 has 16 residues. The germline V gene has CDR1 LNHDA and CDR2 SQIVND (reference sequence). The CDR3 nucleotides read TGTGCCAGTACAACTCCGGGGACAGGGGGCACCTATGGCTACACCTTC. Its translation: CASTTPGTGGTYGYTF.

This chain joins TRBV10-3 and TRBJ1-1; D remains ambiguous. The CDR3 contains 16 residues. From germline, CDR1 is ENHRY and CDR2 SYGVKD. The V end lost 6 bases, the J end lost 1 base, and 18 bases lay between the germline ends. The CDR3 region is CAIRLSPPSGNTEAFF. CDR3 coding DNA: TGTGCCATCAGACTAAGTCCTCCGTCGGGGAACACTGAAGCTTTCTTT.

The chain has TRBV28 and TRBJ1-2; D remains ambiguous. Trimming stripped 2 bases from V and 8 bases from J, with 9 bases between. Germline values: CDR1 MDHEN, CDR2 SYDVKM. This CDR3 contains 12 residues. Here the CDR3 reads CASSLTSRGYTF. As DNA, the CDR3 is TGTGCCAGCAGTTTAACCAGCCGAGGCTACACCTTC.

This clone has just a few counts. The gene calls are TRBV7-9 and TRBJ1-2; D unclear. V was clipped by 3 bases and J by 4 bases, with 9 bases between them. CDR3 length: 13 residues. Looked up from germline, CDR1 is SEHNR and CDR2 is FQNEAQ (reference sequence). This CDR3 is CASSFDVIYGYTF. The CDR3 DNA follows: TGTGCCAGCAGCTTTGACGTTATCTATGGCTACACCTTC.

The rearrangement joins TRBV15 to TRBJ1-6, with D possibly matching TRBD1 (5 bases). Trimming removed 7 bases at V and 0 bases at J, with 13 bases between. This CDR3 is built from 16 residues. Germline V lookup: CDR1 LNHNV, CDR2 YYDKDF (reference sequence). The CDR3 loop reads CATTPRQGSYNSPLHF. In DNA form, the CDR3 reads TGTGCCACCACCCCCCGGCAGGGCTCCTATAATTCACCCCTCCACTTT.

V is TRBV11-2 and J is TRBJ2-3, with D perhaps TRBD1 (6 bases). The CDR3 is made up of 15 amino acids. V shed 1 base and J shed 5 bases, with 13 bases lying between them. The germline V gene encodes CDR1 SGHAT and CDR2 FQNNGV. The chain's CDR3 is CASSLAHRERDTQYF. CDR3 DNA sequence: TGTGCCAGCAGCTTAGCCCACAGGGAAAGAGATACGCAGTATTTT.

This clone came up a few times. The gene calls are TRBV21-1 and TRBJ1-1. TRBV21-1 is a pseudogene. The CDR3 has 16 amino acids. The CDR3 here is CASSKRRRISNTEAFF. The CDR3 DNA reads TGTGCCAGCAGCAAAAGGAGGAGGATTTCTAATACTGAAGCTTTCTTT.

This clone was counted once. The chain has TRBV7-9 and TRBJ2-1; D is perhaps TRBD1 or TRBD2 (8 bases each). V was shortened by 1 base and J by 2 bases, with 21 bases between the two germline ends. The CDR3 sequence is 19 residues long. Germline assignment: CDR1 SEHNR and CDR2 FQNEAQ (reference sequence). This chain's CDR3 is CASSLDVAGPTGAYNEQFF. Here the CDR3 DNA reads TGTGCCAGCAGCTTAGATGTAGCGGGGCCGACAGGGGCCTACAATGAGCAGTTCTTC. The full variable domain, completed using reference TRBV7-9 and TRBJ2-1, is DTGVSQNPRHKITKRGQNVTFRCDPISEHNRLYWYRQTLGQGPEFLTYFQNEAQLEKSRLLSDRFSAERPKGSFSTLEIQRTEQGDSAMYLCASSLDVAGPTGAYNEQFFGPGTRLTVL.

The chain links TRBV29-1 to TRBJ2-7, with TRBD2 matching over 8 bases. CDR1 is SQVTM, CDR2 ANQGSEA, per germline. V was clipped by 5 bases and J by 5 bases; unmatched bases: 8. This CDR3 has 13 amino acids. CDR3 DNA: TGCAGCGTTTCGACTAGCGCTAGCGACGAGCAGTACTTC. Translation: CSVSTSASDEQYF.

This clone was picked up a small number of times. The chain joins TRBV11-3 to TRBJ1-1; the D gene is possibly TRBD1 (5 bases). V was clipped by 3 bases and J by 3 bases, with 14 bases between them. This CDR3 has 15 residues. Germline lookup yields CDR1 SGHNT and CDR2 YENEEA. The CDR3: CASSLFRGADTEAFF. The CDR3 coding sequence is TGTGCCAGCAGCTTGTTTCGAGGGGCGGACACTGAAGCTTTCTTT.

This chain links TRBV10-2 with TRBJ1-5, with unresolved D. Deletions cut 3 bases from V and 4 bases from J, with 7 bases between. The CDR3 is made up of 13 amino acids. Germline CDR1 is WSHSY and CDR2 is SAAADI. CDR3 DNA sequence: TGCGCCAGCAGTGACGGAGGAAATCAGCCCCAGCATTTT. This codes for CASSDGGNQPQHF.

The genes are TRBV4-2 and TRBJ2-5; D ambiguous. V lost 4 bases and J 1 base, leaving 7 bases between the germline ends. The CDR3 is 13 amino acids. Germline V CDR1 and CDR2: LGHNA, YNFKEQ. The CDR3 DNA is TGTGCCAGCAGCCTCCGGGCCCAAGAGACCCAGTACTTC. Translation: CASSLRAQETQYF.

The chain employs TRBV5-6 and TRBJ2-2, with D unresolved. The CDR3 totals 13 residues. The V gene's germline CDR1 is SGHDT and CDR2 YYEEEE. The ends were cut back, 2 bases at V and 2 bases at J, with 4 bases in the middle. The CDR3 bases are TGTGCCAGCAGCTTTCCAAACACCGGGGAGCTGTTTTTT. It codes for CASSFPNTGELFF.

The rearrangement uses TRBV7-2 and TRBJ1-1; maybe TRBD1 (5 bases). The CDR3 length is 15 residues. Germline V gives CDR1 SGHTA, CDR2 FQGNSA. V lost 5 bases and J 0 bases, leaving 13 bases between the germline ends. The CDR3 nucleotides are TGTGCCAGCAGCGCTCATGGGGGGATGAACACTGAAGCTTTCTTT. This encodes CASSAHGGMNTEAFF.

This chain connects TRBV10-3 to TRBJ2-1; 9 nucleotides match TRBD1. V was clipped by 10 bases and J by 5 bases; unmatched bases: 12. The CDR3 is 15 amino acids. Germline values: CDR1 ENHRY, CDR2 SYGVKD. As DNA, the CDR3 is TGTGCCACCAGACGACAGGGGGTAGACAACAATGAGCAGTTCTTC. This sequence encodes CATRRQGVDNNEQFF.

V and J are TRBV5-4 and TRBJ2-5; the D gene could be TRBD1 or TRBD2 (5 bases each). CDR1 SGHNT and CDR2 YYREEE come from the germline V gene (reference sequence). CDR3 size: 13 residues. Trimming cost V 4 bases and J 4 bases, with 11 bases left between them. The CDR3 sequence: CASSRPGRETQYF. Written as DNA, the CDR3 is TGTGCCAGCAGCCGCCCAGGGAGAGAGACCCAGTACTTC.

The chain is built from TRBV7-9 and TRBJ2-1, with a weak D call TRBD1 (5 bases). CDR1 is SEHNR, CDR2 FQNEAQ, per germline (reference sequence). The V end was cut by 1 base, the J end by 5 bases, with 9 bases between. This CDR3 comprises 14 residues. The CDR3, as DNA: TGTGCCAGCAGCTTAGACAGGACCGACAATGAGCAGTTCTTC. It codes for CASSLDRTDNEQFF. Full variable domain (outside the CDR3, taken from reference TRBV7-9 and TRBJ2-1): DTGVSQNPRHKITKRGQNVTFRCDPISEHNRLYWYRQTLGQGPEFLTYFQNEAQLEKSRLLSDRFSAERPKGSFSTLEIQRTEQGDSAMYLCASSLDRTDNEQFFGPGTRLTVL.

The chain links TRBV28 to TRBJ1-3, with TRBD1 matching 8 bases. The CDR3 is made up of 13 amino acids. V lost 8 bases, J lost 4 bases, and 4 bases stayed unmatched. Germline CDR1 is MDHEN and CDR2 is SYDVKM. The CDR3 sequence: CASGQGGGNTIYF. The CDR3 bases are TGTGCCAGCGGACAGGGAGGGGGAAACACCATATATTTT. Together with reference TRBV28 and TRBJ1-3, the CDR3 gives the full variable domain: DVKVTQSSRYLVKRTGEKVFLECVQDMDHENMFWYRQDPGLGLRLIYFSYDVKMKEKGDIPEGYSVSREKKERFSLILESASTNQTSMYLCASGQGGGNTIYFGEGSWLTVV.

This chain's CDR3 is CASSLDLGGLADTQYF. CDR3 sequence (DNA): TGTGCCAGCAGCTTAGACCTCGGCGGGTTGGCAGATACGCAGTATTTT. This chain connects TRBV11-2 to TRBJ2-3, with D maybe TRBD2 (5 bases). Germline CDR1 is SGHAT and CDR2 is FQNNGV. The CDR3 has 16 residues. The V gene lost 0 bases and the J gene lost 4 bases, with 14 bases spanning the gap.

The chain has TRBV6-1 and TRBJ2-1; TRBD1 is a possible D gene (5 bases). The V and J ends lost 4 bases and 4 bases respectively, with 8 bases between them. The germline V gene encodes CDR1 MNHNS and CDR2 SASEGT. The CDR3 has 13 residues. The CDR3 sequence: CASSVQDYNEQFF. In nucleotides, the CDR3 is TGTGCCAGCAGTGTACAGGATTACAATGAGCAGTTCTTC.

This chain uses TRBV6-5 with TRBJ2-1; D possibly uses TRBD1 or TRBD2 (5 bases each). The CDR3 runs 14 residues. V lost 6 bases, J lost 4 bases, and 13 bases lay in between. Germline V gene data show CDR1 as MNHEY and CDR2 as SVGAGI. Written as DNA, the CDR3 is TGTGCCAGCAGGGGACCCCCGTTTTACAATGAGCAGTTCTTC. Residues: CASRGPPFYNEQFF.

V usage is TRBV2 and J usage is TRBJ1-1, with TRBD1 as a possible D gene (5 bases). This CDR3 contains 12 residues. The V end lost 4 bases, the J end lost 10 bases, and 13 bases lay between the germline ends. The germline V gene encodes CDR1 SNHLY and CDR2 FYNNEI. The CDR3 sequence: CASSGGGRGAFF. Written as DNA, the CDR3 is TGTGCCAGCAGTGGGGGAGGAAGGGGAGCTTTCTTT.

In this sample, this clone turned up once. This sequence joins TRBV6-1 and TRBJ2-1; 8 bases are shared with TRBD2. Trimming cost V 5 bases and J 7 bases; bases outside gene matches: 7. Germline V gene data show CDR1 as MNHNS and CDR2 as SASEGT. The CDR3 runs 14 residues. The CDR3, as DNA: TGTGCCAGCAGTTTGGGACTAGTGAGGAATGAGCAGTTCTTC. Translation gives CASSLGLVRNEQFF.